This T cell receptor (beta chain) was obtained from a study of blood T cell repertoires in COVID-19. Study at large: The samples span acute and convalescent COVID-19 from the United States, Italy and Spain. The cDNA or gDNA used as material had been derived from T cells, B-cell-depleted T cells, or PBMCs.

Original analysis: Using reference gene primer amplification, nucleated cell counts were estimated. Profiled with immunoSEQ multiplex PCR; TCRdb holds only in-frame clones, not every one. V, J and clone size reflect that table, while D and trimming were determined from the DNA. The table shows about 100,000 clones, with approximately 90% occurring only once. The sequenced sample consisted of peripheral blood. This receptor was obtained from a man aged 45 to 65 with active COVID-19.

The CDR3 is CASSLRTTQETQYF. The CDR3 DNA reads as TGTGCCAGCAGCTTAAGGACTACGCAAGAGACCCAGTACTTC. This chain joins TRBV7-8 and TRBJ2-5; weak D call: TRBD2 (6 bases). Germline V gene sequence: CDR1 SGHVS, CDR2 FQNEAQ. V lost 2 bases and J 2 bases, leaving 9 bases between the germline ends. The CDR3 length is 14 residues. Full variable domain (remainder filled in from reference TRBV7-8 and TRBJ2-5): GAGVSQSPRYKVAKRGQDVALRCDPISGHVSLFWYQQALGQGPEFLTYFQNEAQLDKSGLPSDRFFAERPEGSVSTLKIQRTQQEDSAVYLCASSLRTTQETQYFGPGTRLLVL.